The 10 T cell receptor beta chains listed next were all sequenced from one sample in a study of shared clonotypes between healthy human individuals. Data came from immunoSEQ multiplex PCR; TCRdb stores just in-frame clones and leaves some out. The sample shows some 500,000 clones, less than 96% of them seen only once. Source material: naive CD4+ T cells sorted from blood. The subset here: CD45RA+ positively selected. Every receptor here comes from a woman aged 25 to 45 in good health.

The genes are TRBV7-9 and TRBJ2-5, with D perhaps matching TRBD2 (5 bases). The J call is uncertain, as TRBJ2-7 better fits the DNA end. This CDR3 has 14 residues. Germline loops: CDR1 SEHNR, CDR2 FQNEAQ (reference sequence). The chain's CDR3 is CASSLNEGSYEQYF. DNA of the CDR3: TGTGCCAGCAGCTTAAACGAGGGCTCCTACGAGCAGTACTTC.

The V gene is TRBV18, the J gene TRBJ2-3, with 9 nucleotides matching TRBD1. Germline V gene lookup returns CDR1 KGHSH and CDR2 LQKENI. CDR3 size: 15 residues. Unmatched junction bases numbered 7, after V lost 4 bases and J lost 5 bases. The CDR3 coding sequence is TGTGCCAGCTCACAAGGACAGGGGATTCGAGATACGCAGTATTTT. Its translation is CASSQGQGIRDTQYF.

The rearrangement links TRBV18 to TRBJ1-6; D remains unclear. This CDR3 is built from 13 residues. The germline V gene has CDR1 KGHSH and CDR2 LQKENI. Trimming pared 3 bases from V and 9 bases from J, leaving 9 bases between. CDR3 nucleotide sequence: TGTGCCAGCTCACCGGAGGAGAGTTCACCCCTCCACTTT. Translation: CASSPEESSPLHF.

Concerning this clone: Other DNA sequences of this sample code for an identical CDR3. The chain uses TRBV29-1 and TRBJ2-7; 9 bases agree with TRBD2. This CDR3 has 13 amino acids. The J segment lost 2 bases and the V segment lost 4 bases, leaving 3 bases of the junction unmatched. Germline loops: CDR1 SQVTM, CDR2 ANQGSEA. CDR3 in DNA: TGCAGCGTTGCAGCGGGAGGCCCCTACGAGCAGTACTTC. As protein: CSVAAGGPYEQYF.

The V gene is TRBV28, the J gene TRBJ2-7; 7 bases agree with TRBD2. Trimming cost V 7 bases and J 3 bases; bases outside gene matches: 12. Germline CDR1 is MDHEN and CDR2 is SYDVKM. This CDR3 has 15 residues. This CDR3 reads CASNAQLGGDYEQYF. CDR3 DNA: TGTGCCAGCAATGCCCAGTTGGGGGGGGACTACGAGCAGTACTTC.

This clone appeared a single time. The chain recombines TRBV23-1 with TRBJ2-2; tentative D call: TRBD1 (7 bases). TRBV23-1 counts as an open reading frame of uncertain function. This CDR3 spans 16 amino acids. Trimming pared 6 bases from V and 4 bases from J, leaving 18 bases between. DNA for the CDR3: TGCGCCAGCAGACATGGAGGGGGCGGTTTCACCGGGGAGCTGTTTTTT. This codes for CASRHGGGGFTGELFF.

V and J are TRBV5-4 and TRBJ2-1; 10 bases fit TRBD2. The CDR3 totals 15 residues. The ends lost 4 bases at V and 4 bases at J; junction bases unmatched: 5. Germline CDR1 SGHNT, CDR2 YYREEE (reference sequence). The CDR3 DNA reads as TGTGCCAGCAGCCCCGGACTAGCGGATTACAATGAGCAGTTCTTC. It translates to CASSPGLADYNEQFF.

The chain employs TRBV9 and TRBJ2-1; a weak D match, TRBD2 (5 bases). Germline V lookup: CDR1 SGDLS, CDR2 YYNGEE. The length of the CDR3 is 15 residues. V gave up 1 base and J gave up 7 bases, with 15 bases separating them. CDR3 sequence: CASSVKGSTVNEQFF. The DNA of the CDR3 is TGTGCCAGCAGCGTAAAAGGGAGTACAGTGAATGAGCAGTTCTTC.

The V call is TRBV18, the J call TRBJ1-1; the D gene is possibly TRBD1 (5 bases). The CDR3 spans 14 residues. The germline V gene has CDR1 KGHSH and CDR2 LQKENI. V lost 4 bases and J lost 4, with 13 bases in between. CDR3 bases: TGTGCCAGCTCACGGCCGGGACCAAGCACTGAAGCTTTCTTT. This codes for CASSRPGPSTEAFF.

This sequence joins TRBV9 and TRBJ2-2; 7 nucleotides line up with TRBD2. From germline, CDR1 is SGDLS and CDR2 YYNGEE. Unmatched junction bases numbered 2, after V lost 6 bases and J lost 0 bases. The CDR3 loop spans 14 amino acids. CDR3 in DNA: TGTGCCAGCACACTAGCGCCGAACACCGGGGAGCTGTTTTTT. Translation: CASTLAPNTGELFF. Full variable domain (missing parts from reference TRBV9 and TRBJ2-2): DSGVTQTPKHLITATGQRVTLRCSPRSGDLSVYWYQQSLDQGLQFLIQYYNGEERAKGNILERFSAQQFPDLHSELNLSSLELGDSALYFCASTLAPNTGELFFGEGSRLTVL.